This T cell receptor beta chain was recovered during a study of blood T cell repertoires in COVID-19. This table comes from immunoSEQ multiplex PCR, and its TCRdb copy is limited to in-frame clones, with some not included. Of approximately 200,000 clones listed, approximately 90% are singletons. The CDR3 has 18 amino acids. V lost 5 bases and J 2 bases, leaving 22 bases between the germline ends. CDR1 is LNHDA, CDR2 SQIVND, per germline (reference sequence). The receptor was derived from a man aged 30-40 years who had recovered from COVID-19. The sequenced material came from PBMCs or T cells enriched from blood (not recorded which). The chain has TRBV19 and TRBJ1-5; weak D call: TRBD1 (6 bases). The CDR3 DNA reads TGTGCCAGTAGTCCGAACAGGGCACTAACCAGGGGCAATCAGCCCCAGCATTTT. This codes for CASSPNRALTRGNQPQHF.